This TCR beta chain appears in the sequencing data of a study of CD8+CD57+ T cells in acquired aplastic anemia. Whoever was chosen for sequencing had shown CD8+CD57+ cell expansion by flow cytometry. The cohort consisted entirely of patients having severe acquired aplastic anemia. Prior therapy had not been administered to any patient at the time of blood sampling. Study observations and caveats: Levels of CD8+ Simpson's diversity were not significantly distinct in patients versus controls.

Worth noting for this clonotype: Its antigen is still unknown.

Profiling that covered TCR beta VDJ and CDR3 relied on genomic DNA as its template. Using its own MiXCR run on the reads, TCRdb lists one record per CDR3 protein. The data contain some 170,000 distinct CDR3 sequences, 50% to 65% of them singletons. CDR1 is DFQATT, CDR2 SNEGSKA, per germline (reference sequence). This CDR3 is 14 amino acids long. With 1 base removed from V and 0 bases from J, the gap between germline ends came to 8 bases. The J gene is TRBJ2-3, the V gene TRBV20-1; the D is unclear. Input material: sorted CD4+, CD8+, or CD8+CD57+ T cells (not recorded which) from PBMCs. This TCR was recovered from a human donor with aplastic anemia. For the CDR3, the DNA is TGCAGTGCTAGAGTGCCAGTTAGCACAGATACGCAGTATTTT. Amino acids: CSARVPVSTDTQYF.